Below, 8 T cell receptor beta chains from the same sample are listed, as sequenced in a study of shared clonotypes between healthy human individuals. The protocol was immunoSEQ multiplex PCR, while the TCRdb copy is restricted to in-frame clones and leaves out a portion. This table holds about 1.5 million clones, roughly 96% found once. Sequencing was done on a sample of naive CD4+ T cells sorted from blood. Subset specified: CD45RA+ positively selected. These receptors came from a man aged 30 to 45 in good health.

CDR3 region: CAIRGTSRLNTEAFF. In nucleotides, the CDR3 is TGTGCCATCAGGGGGACGAGCAGGCTGAACACTGAAGCTTTCTTT. This sequence joins TRBV10-3 and TRBJ1-1; D may be TRBD1 (5 bases). Germline V lookup: CDR1 ENHRY, CDR2 SYGVKD. CDR3 size: 15 residues. V was trimmed by 6 bases and J by 0 bases, leaving 14 bases between them.

The chain joins TRBV11-2 to TRBJ1-1; D is undetermined. V shed 4 bases and J shed 4 bases, with 13 bases lying between them. In germline, CDR1 is SGHAT, CDR2 FQNNGV. The CDR3 contains 14 residues. CDR3 in DNA: TGTGCCAGCAGCTGGCGGGCGGCGGCCACTGAAGCTTTCTTT. Translating it yields CASSWRAAATEAFF.

The chain employs TRBV4-1 and TRBJ1-1, with D maybe TRBD1 (6 bases). V was cut by 3 bases and J by 4 bases, with 12 bases left in between. The germline V gene encodes CDR1 MGHRA and CDR2 YSYEKL. The CDR3 runs to 14 residues. This CDR3 is CASSHVGGPTEAFF. The CDR3 DNA reads TGCGCCAGCAGCCATGTAGGGGGGCCCACTGAAGCTTTCTTT.

V is TRBV18 and J is TRBJ1-2, with D possibly being TRBD1 (6 bases). Germline CDR1 reads KGHSH; CDR2 reads LQKENI. The CDR3 covers 14 residues. The V and J ends lost 3 bases and 4 bases respectively, with 12 bases between them. The CDR3 DNA reads TGTGCCAGCTCACCCCGAGAGGGGGGCTATGGCTACACCTTC. It encodes CASSPREGGYGYTF.

The chain links TRBV5-4 to TRBJ1-1, with D perhaps matching TRBD1 (5 bases). Germline CDR1 and CDR2: SGHNT and YYREEE (reference sequence). Trimming took off 4 bases at V and 4 bases at J, with 17 bases between the two ends. The CDR3 length is 15 residues. Here the CDR3 DNA reads TGTGCCAGCAGCCCGGGGACTTTCGGCGGCACTGAAGCTTTCTTT. Translating it yields CASSPGTFGGTEAFF.

Concerning this clone itself: The sample has other DNA sequences that encode this CDR3 too. The rearrangement uses TRBV7-9 and TRBJ2-7; a weak D match, TRBD2 (6 bases). CDR3 length: 16 amino acids. V shed 6 bases and J shed 2 bases, with 20 bases lying between them. The germline CDR1 and CDR2 sequences are SEHNR and FQNEAQ (reference sequence). CDR3 DNA sequence: TGTGCCAGCAGGGCTTTAGAGGGGAGGCTACCCTACGAGCAGTACTTC. This gives the protein CASRALEGRLPYEQYF.

The V and J genes are TRBV19 and TRBJ1-2; no definite D call. The CDR3 consists of 14 residues. Trimming took 4 bases from V and 5 from J, leaving 14 bases between them. The germline CDR1 and CDR2 sequences are LNHDA and SQIVND (reference sequence). CDR3 region: CASSSRHTDYGYTF. In DNA, the CDR3 is TGTGCCAGTAGTAGTCGGCACACGGATTATGGCTACACCTTC.

CDR3 region: CASNLAKLASTDTQYF. In nucleotides, the CDR3 is TGCGCCAGCAACCTAGCGAAGTTGGCTAGCACAGATACGCAGTATTTT. The chain is built from TRBV5-1 and TRBJ2-3; the D gene is possibly TRBD2 (6 bases). Germline assignment: CDR1 SGHRS and CDR2 YFSETQ. V was shortened by 6 bases and J by 0 bases, with 17 bases between the two germline ends. CDR3 length: 16 amino acids.